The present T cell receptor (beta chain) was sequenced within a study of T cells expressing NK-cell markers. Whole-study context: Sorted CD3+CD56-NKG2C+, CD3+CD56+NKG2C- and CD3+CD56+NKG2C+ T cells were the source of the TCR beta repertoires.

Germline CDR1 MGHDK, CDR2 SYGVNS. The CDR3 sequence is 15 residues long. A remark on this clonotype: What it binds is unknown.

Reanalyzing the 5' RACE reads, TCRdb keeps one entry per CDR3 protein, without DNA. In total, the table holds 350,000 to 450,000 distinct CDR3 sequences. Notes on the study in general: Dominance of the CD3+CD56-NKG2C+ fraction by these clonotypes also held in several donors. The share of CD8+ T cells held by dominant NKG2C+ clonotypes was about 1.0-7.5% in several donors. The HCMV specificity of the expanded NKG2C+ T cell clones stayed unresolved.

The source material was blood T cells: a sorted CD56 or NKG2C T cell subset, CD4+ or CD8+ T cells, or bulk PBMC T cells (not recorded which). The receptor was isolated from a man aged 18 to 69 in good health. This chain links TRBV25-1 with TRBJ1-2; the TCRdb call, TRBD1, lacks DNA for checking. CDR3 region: CASSEYSRPGMGYTF.